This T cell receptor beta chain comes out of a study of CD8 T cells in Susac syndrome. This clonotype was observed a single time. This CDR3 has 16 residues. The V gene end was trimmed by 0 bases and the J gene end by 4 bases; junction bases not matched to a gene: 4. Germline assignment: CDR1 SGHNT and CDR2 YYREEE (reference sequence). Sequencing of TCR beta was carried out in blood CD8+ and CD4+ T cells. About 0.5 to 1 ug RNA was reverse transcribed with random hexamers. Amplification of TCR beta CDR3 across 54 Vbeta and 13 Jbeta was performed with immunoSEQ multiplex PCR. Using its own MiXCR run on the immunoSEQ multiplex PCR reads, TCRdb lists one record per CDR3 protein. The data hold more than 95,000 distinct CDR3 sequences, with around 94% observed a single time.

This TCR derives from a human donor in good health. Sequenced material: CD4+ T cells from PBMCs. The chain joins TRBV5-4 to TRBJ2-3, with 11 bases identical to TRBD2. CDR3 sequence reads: CASSLGTSGSSDTQYF. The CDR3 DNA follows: TGTGCCAGCAGCTTGGGAACTAGCGGGAGCTCAGATACGCAGTATTTT.